This TCR beta chain was profiled in a study of cytomegalovirus exposure and HLA in healthy donors. The study, taken as a whole, reports: In vitro confirmation showed a few CMV-associated chains to be CMV antigen specific. With DRB1 most and HLA-C fewest, TCR association rates differed between HLA loci in a later analysis.

The CDR3 is made up of 16 amino acids. Trimming shortened V by 5 bases and J by 1 base, and 16 bases separated the two germline ends. The germline V gene has CDR1 MDHEN and CDR2 SYDVKM. Comments on this clone: Its cognate antigen is unknown.

13 Jbeta primers and 60 Vbeta primers were used for the PCR. The table came from immunoSEQ multiplex PCR; TCRdb's copy has only in-frame clones and leaves some out. The listing contains 150,000 to 200,000 clones. Sequenced: PBMCs. The chain employs TRBV28 and TRBJ2-3; possibly TRBD1 for D (5 bases). The sequence was collected from a woman younger than 35 in good health and CMV-seropositive. Here the CDR3 reads CASSNGPGQGTDTQYF. As DNA, the CDR3 is TGTGCCAGCAGTAACGGGCCCGGACAAGGCACAGATACGCAGTATTTT.